The 32 T cell receptor beta chains below were found in one sample sequenced in a study of blood T cell repertoires in COVID-19. Using immunoSEQ multiplex PCR, the repertoire was profiled, and TCRdb retains in-frame clones only, with some absent. The sample carries approximately 94,000 clones, 70% to 80% recorded once. The sample taken for sequencing was peripheral blood. The receptors derive from a man between 65 and 85 years old with active or convalescent COVID-19.

CDR3 sequence reads: CASSLAGGQITGNTIYF. The CDR3 region has the DNA TGTGCCAGCAGCTTGGCCGGGGGACAGATCACTGGAAACACCATATATTTT. The rearrangement joins TRBV5-5 to TRBJ1-3, with 7 bases fitting TRBD1. The CDR3 has 17 residues. With V trimmed by 0 bases and J by 2 bases, 8 bases remained unmatched. Germline V gives CDR1 SGHKS, CDR2 YYEKEE (reference sequence).

A remark on this clone: This same CDR3 is encoded by further DNA sequences in the sample. The chain links TRBV25-1 to TRBJ2-6, with D hard to call. Per the germline V gene, CDR1 is MGHDK and CDR2 is SYGVNS. Trimming removed 5 bases at V and 0 bases at J, with 5 bases between. The CDR3 sequence is 14 residues long. CDR3 bases: TGTGCCAGCAGTTGGAGCTCTGGGGCCAACGTCCTGACTTTC. This encodes CASSWSSGANVLTF.

In this sample, this clone turned up once. The chain is built from TRBV24-1 and TRBJ2-2, with D perhaps TRBD2 (6 bases). The ends were cut back, 10 bases at V and 2 bases at J, with 13 bases in the middle. The germline gives CDR1 KGHDR, CDR2 SFDVKD. This CDR3 region has 14 residues. DNA of the CDR3: TGTGCCACTGCTTCCGGGAGAAACACCGGGGAGCTGTTTTTT. Protein product: CATASGRNTGELFF.

This chain uses TRBV5-1 with TRBJ1-1; tentatively, D is TRBD1 (6 bases). Germline loops: CDR1 SGHRS, CDR2 YFSETQ. The V and J ends lost 4 bases and 6 bases respectively, with 19 bases between them. The CDR3 sequence is 15 residues long. Here the CDR3 reads CASSLVTGGSPEAFF. In nucleotides, the CDR3 is TGCGCCAGCAGCCTAGTGACAGGCGGGTCCCCTGAAGCTTTCTTT.

The V gene is TRBV6-2 or TRBV6-3, the J gene TRBJ2-7; maybe TRBD2 (6 bases). This CDR3 has 14 amino acids. Trimming pared 2 bases from V and 2 bases from J, leaving 10 bases between. Germline V gene sequence: CDR1 MNHEY, CDR2 SVGEGT. Here the CDR3 reads CASSYRSGPYEQYF. DNA for the CDR3: TGTGCCAGCAGTTACCGTAGCGGCCCCTACGAGCAGTACTTC.

The chain employs TRBV12-3 or TRBV12-4 and TRBJ1-5, with D unresolved. The CDR3 consists of 13 residues. V lost 3 bases, J lost 5 bases, and 8 bases lay in between. CDR3 residues: CASSLSYDQPQHF. DNA for the CDR3: TGTGCCAGCAGTTTGAGTTATGATCAGCCCCAGCATTTT.

The chain is built from TRBV7-8 and TRBJ1-3; TRBD1 aligns across 11 bases. The J segment lost 1 base and the V segment lost 1 base, leaving 6 bases of the junction unmatched. The germline V gene encodes CDR1 SGHVS and CDR2 FQNEAQ. The CDR3 totals 18 residues. Here the CDR3 reads CASSLGPGQGESGNTIYF. The CDR3 region has the DNA TGTGCCAGCAGCTTAGGCCCGGGACAGGGGGAGTCTGGAAACACCATATATTTT.

The J gene is TRBJ2-1, the V gene TRBV7-2, with 8 nucleotides matching TRBD2. Germline-derived CDR1 and CDR2 are SGHTA and FQGNSA. This CDR3 has 15 residues. V was clipped by 5 bases and J by 4 bases; unmatched bases: 7. This chain's CDR3 is CASSPIAGSYNEQFF. CDR3 in DNA: TGTGCCAGCAGCCCCATAGCGGGAAGTTACAATGAGCAGTTCTTC.

The table lists this clone with a few counts. The J gene is TRBJ1-5, the V gene TRBV2, with D perhaps TRBD1 (5 bases). CDR3 size: 17 residues. Germline V gene data show CDR1 as SNHLY and CDR2 as FYNNEI. V was cut by 0 bases and J by 1 base, with 13 bases left in between. The CDR3 spells CASSEALLGQSNQPQHF. CDR3 bases: TGTGCCAGCAGTGAAGCGCTTCTGGGGCAAAGCAATCAGCCCCAGCATTTT.

V gene TRBV19 combines with J gene TRBJ2-1, with TRBD1 identical over 8 bases. CDR1 and CDR2 from the germline V gene are LNHDA and SQIVND (reference sequence). CDR3 length: 15 residues. V was pared by 5 bases and J by 8 bases, with 11 bases of the junction left unmatched. The CDR3 DNA reads as TGTGCCAGTAGTCCCTTTTTGGACAGGGTAGATGAGCAGTTCTTC. It yields the protein CASSPFLDRVDEQFF.

The CDR3: CASAGVGSHTDTQYF. The DNA for the CDR3 is TGTGCCAGCGCCGGGGTAGGATCACACACAGATACGCAGTATTTT. The chain uses TRBV6-5 and TRBJ2-3, with D perhaps TRBD2 (5 bases). In germline, CDR1 is MNHEY, CDR2 SVGAGI. Trimming removed 8 bases at V and 2 bases at J, with 17 bases between. This CDR3 has 15 residues.

The rearrangement links TRBV18 to TRBJ2-5; TRBD1 aligns across 8 bases. This CDR3 comprises 14 residues. Germline CDR1 and CDR2: KGHSH and LQKENI. The trim removed 3 bases at V and 5 bases at J, leaving 5 bases unmatched. The CDR3 is CASSPLGQAETQYF. The CDR3 bases are TGTGCCAGCTCACCTCTGGGACAGGCGGAGACCCAGTACTTC.

The chain recombines TRBV5-5 with TRBJ1-2, with TRBD1 matching 7 bases. This CDR3 region has 15 residues. Looked up from germline, CDR1 is SGHKS and CDR2 is YYEKEE (reference sequence). The V and J ends lost 3 bases and 7 bases, in that order; junction bases with no gene match: 12. The CDR3 coding sequence is TGTGCCAGCAGCTCCAAGACAGGGACGATGGCTGGCTACACCTTC. Translation: CASSSKTGTMAGYTF.

V is TRBV19 and J is TRBJ2-1; D may be TRBD2 (6 bases). CDR1 is LNHDA and CDR2 is SQIVND in the germline V gene (reference sequence). The CDR3 runs to 13 residues. V lost 4 bases and J lost 6, with 10 bases in between. The CDR3 nucleotides are TGTGCCAGTAGTAAGACTAGTATCAATGAGCAGTTCTTC. Its protein product is CASSKTSINEQFF.

The chain is built from TRBV6-6 and TRBJ1-1; the match to TRBD1 covers 10 bases. V trimming: 5 bases; J trimming: 0 bases; junction bases outside the gene matches: 3. This CDR3 is 15 amino acids long. Germline V gene sequence: CDR1 MNHNY, CDR2 SVGAGI (reference sequence). The DNA for the CDR3 is TGTGCCAGCAGTGACGACAGGGGGCTGAACACTGAAGCTTTCTTT. It is translated as CASSDDRGLNTEAFF.

The chain recombines TRBV7-2 with TRBJ2-5, with D possibly matching TRBD2 (5 bases). The length of the CDR3 is 15 residues. Looked up from germline, CDR1 is SGHTA and CDR2 is FQGNSA. Trimming removed 1 base at V and 4 bases at J, with 13 bases between. DNA of the CDR3: TGTGCCAGCAGCTTAGATGGGGAAGAGGGAGAGACCCAGTACTTC. This sequence encodes CASSLDGEEGETQYF.

The chain has TRBV25-1 and TRBJ2-5; 7 nucleotides agree with TRBD1. Germline CDR1 and CDR2: MGHDK and SYGVNS. The CDR3 runs 13 residues. J gave up 2 bases and V 3 bases, and 0 bases lay outside the gene matches. DNA of the CDR3: TGTGCCAGCAGTGAGGGACAGCAAGAGACCCAGTACTTC. Its translation: CASSEGQQETQYF.

This clone was recorded a few times. The chain employs TRBV6-1 and TRBJ2-2; 11 bases map to TRBD1. Germline-derived CDR1 and CDR2 are MNHNS and SASEGT. The junction had 7 bases not matched to a gene; V was cut back by 2 bases and J by 8 bases. This CDR3 region has 16 residues. The CDR3: CASSEQGQGGSGELFF. The DNA of the CDR3 is TGTGCCAGCAGTGAACAGGGACAGGGGGGGAGTGGGGAGCTGTTTTTT.

This clone was observed a single time. The chain couples TRBV3-1 (or the pseudogene TRBV3-2) to TRBJ2-1; 8 bases map to TRBD1. CDR3 length: 16 amino acids. Germline assignment: CDR1 LGHDT and CDR2 YNNKEL (reference sequence). J lost 0 bases, V lost 0 bases, and 1 base had no gene match. CDR3 in DNA: TGTGCCAGCAGCCAAGAGGGACAGGTCTCCTACAATGAGCAGTTCTTC. Encoded protein: CASSQEGQVSYNEQFF.

This chain joins TRBV9 and TRBJ2-7; possibly TRBD2 for D (6 bases). The V end lost 2 bases, the J end lost 6 bases, and 9 bases lay between the germline ends. The germline gives CDR1 SGDLS, CDR2 YYNGEE. CDR3 length: 12 amino acids. This CDR3 reads CASSVLGGEQYF. Written as DNA, the CDR3 is TGTGCCAGCAGCGTTTTGGGAGGCGAGCAGTACTTC.

CDR3 sequence (DNA): TGTGCCAGCGTGTTAGCGGGAGAGACCCAGTACTTC. Translated, it gives CASVLAGETQYF. The rearrangement uses TRBV2 and TRBJ2-5; TRBD2 agrees at 7 bases. With 8 bases clipped from V and 4 bases from J, the junction kept 4 bases outside the gene matches. CDR3 length: 12 amino acids. Germline V gene data show CDR1 as SNHLY and CDR2 as FYNNEI. The whole variable domain, remainder taken from reference TRBV2 and TRBJ2-5, is EPEVTQTPSHQVTQMGQEVILRCVPISNHLYFYWYRQILGQKVEFLVSFYNNEISEKSEIFDDQFSVERPDGSNFTLKIRSTKLEDSAMYFCASVLAGETQYFGPGTRLLVL.

V usage is TRBV5-6 and J usage is TRBJ1-2; the match to TRBD1 covers 10 bases. With V trimmed by 3 bases and J by 6 bases, 5 bases remained unmatched. The CDR3 runs 14 residues. The V gene's germline CDR1 is SGHDT and CDR2 YYEEEE. This CDR3 reads CASSWDRGQDGYTF. The DNA of the CDR3 is TGTGCCAGCAGCTGGGACAGGGGTCAGGATGGCTACACCTTC.

The genes are TRBV15 and TRBJ1-3; a possible D gene is TRBD1 (5 bases). Germline loops: CDR1 LNHNV, CDR2 YYDKDF (reference sequence). Trimming shortened V by 5 bases and J by 3 bases, and 11 bases separated the two germline ends. The CDR3 length is 14 residues. CDR3 sequence: CATSPTRVGNTIYF. As DNA, the CDR3 is TGTGCCACCAGCCCAACCAGGGTTGGAAACACCATATATTTT.

In DNA form, the CDR3 reads TGTGCCAGCAGCCAAGATAGGAGTTTGAAAGCTTTCTTT. This sequence encodes CASSQDRSLKAFF. The J gene is TRBJ1-1, the V gene TRBV3-1 (or the pseudogene TRBV3-2), with D uncertain. The length of the CDR3 is 13 residues. V shed 0 bases and J shed 9 bases, with 11 bases lying between them. Germline values: CDR1 LGHDT, CDR2 YNNKEL (reference sequence).

In DNA form, the CDR3 reads TGTGCCAGCAGCCATCGAAGGGGACAGGGGGGGGACTATGGCTACACCTTC. It codes for CASSHRRGQGGDYGYTF. The chain employs TRBV28 and TRBJ1-2, with 11 bases that match TRBD1. Germline V gene lookup returns CDR1 MDHEN and CDR2 SYDVKM. J gave up 3 bases and V 6 bases, and 12 bases lay outside the gene matches. The CDR3 loop spans 17 amino acids.

The chain employs TRBV6-5 and TRBJ2-3, with 10 bases matching TRBD1. The CDR3 runs to 14 residues. The V gene end was trimmed by 6 bases and the J gene end by 5 bases; junction bases not matched to a gene: 5. Germline CDR1 is MNHEY and CDR2 is SVGAGI. The CDR3 loop reads CASSWGQGRDTQYF. The DNA for the CDR3 is TGTGCCAGCAGCTGGGGACAGGGGAGAGATACGCAGTATTTT.

The chain has TRBV6-6 and TRBJ1-6; 7 bases align to TRBD1. V was pared by 0 bases and J by 10 bases, with 6 bases of the junction left unmatched. The CDR3 runs 15 residues. The V gene's germline CDR1 is MNHNY and CDR2 SVGAGI (reference sequence). CDR3 protein: CASSYSTGLDSPLHF. CDR3 coding DNA: TGTGCCAGCAGTTACTCGACAGGGCTAGACTCACCCCTCCACTTT.

The chain carries TRBV27 and TRBJ1-6, with unresolved D. The CDR3 contains 13 residues. V shed 5 bases and J shed 7 bases, with 9 bases lying between them. Germline V lookup: CDR1 MNHEY, CDR2 SMNVEV (reference sequence). CDR3 sequence (DNA): TGTGCCAGCAGTGTAAACTGGAATTCACCCCTCCACTTT. Amino acids: CASSVNWNSPLHF.

The table lists this clone with a count of one. The chain recombines TRBV6-5 with TRBJ2-1; 10 nucleotides agree with TRBD2. V shed 6 bases, J shed 0 bases, and the junction held 2 bases outside the gene matches. This CDR3 spans 15 amino acids. The germline V gene has CDR1 MNHEY and CDR2 SVGAGI. CDR3 in amino acids: CASRLAGSSYNEQFF. The CDR3 DNA reads TGTGCCAGCAGACTAGCGGGAAGCTCCTACAATGAGCAGTTCTTC.

The rearrangement uses TRBV4-3 and TRBJ2-7, with a possible D match to TRBD2 (6 bases). The CDR3 extends over 15 amino acids. From germline, CDR1 is LGHNA and CDR2 YSLEER. V was shortened by 2 bases and J by 3 bases, with 14 bases between the two germline ends. CDR3 sequence reads: CASSQSRMGGYEQYF. In nucleotides, the CDR3 is TGCGCCAGCAGCCAATCCCGGATGGGGGGCTACGAGCAGTACTTC.

The chain employs TRBV6-1 and TRBJ2-4, with 7 bases that match TRBD2. Germline trimming cut 2 bases from V and 5 bases from J; bases unmatched to any gene: 3. Germline V gene data show CDR1 as MNHNS and CDR2 as SASEGT. The CDR3 is 14 amino acids. In DNA form, the CDR3 reads TGTGCCAGCAGTGAACCGGGGGGTCAAAACATTCAGTACTTC. Protein product: CASSEPGGQNIQYF.

This clone was seen a few times. The chain employs TRBV5-1 and TRBJ2-2; D possibly corresponds to TRBD1 (5 bases). This CDR3 region has 15 residues. The germline gives CDR1 SGHRS, CDR2 YFSETQ. Trimming shortened V by 2 bases and J by 6 bases, and 14 bases separated the two germline ends. CDR3 in amino acids: CASSLQERGSGELFF. CDR3 bases: TGCGCCAGCAGCTTACAGGAGCGAGGTTCCGGGGAGCTGTTTTTT. Filled out from reference TRBV5-1 and TRBJ2-2, the complete variable domain reads KAGVTQTPRYLIKTRGQQVTLSCSPISGHRSVSWYQQTPGQGLQFLFEYFSETQRNKGNFPGRFSGRQFSNSRSEMNVSTLELGDSALYLCASSLQERGSGELFFGEGSRLTVL.